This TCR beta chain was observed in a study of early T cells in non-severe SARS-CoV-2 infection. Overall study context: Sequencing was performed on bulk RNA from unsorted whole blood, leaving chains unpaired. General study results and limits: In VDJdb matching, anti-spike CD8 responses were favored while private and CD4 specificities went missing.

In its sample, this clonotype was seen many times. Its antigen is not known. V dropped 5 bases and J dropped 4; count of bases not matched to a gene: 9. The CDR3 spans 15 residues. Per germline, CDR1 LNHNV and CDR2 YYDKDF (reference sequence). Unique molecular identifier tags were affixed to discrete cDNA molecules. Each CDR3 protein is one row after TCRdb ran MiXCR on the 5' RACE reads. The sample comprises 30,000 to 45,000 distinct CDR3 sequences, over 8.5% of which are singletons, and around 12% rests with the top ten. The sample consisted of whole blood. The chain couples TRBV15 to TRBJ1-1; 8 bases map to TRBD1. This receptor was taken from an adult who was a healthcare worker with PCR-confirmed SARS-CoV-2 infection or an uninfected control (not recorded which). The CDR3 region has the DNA TGTGCCACCAGCTTGACCGGGACAGGACTCACTGAAGCTTTCTTT. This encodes CATSLTGTGLTEAFF.